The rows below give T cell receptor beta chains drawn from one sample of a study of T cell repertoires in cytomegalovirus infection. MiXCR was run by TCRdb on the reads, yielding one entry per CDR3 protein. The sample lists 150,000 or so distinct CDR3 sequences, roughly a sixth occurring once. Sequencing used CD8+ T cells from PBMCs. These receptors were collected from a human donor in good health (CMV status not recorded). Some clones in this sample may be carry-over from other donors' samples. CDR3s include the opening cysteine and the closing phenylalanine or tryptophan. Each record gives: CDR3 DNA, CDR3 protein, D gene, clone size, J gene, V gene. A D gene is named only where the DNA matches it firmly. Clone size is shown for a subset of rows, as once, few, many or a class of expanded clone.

cdr3_nt: TGTGCCAGCAGCTTATCGACCCCGGGGGGGCAGTACTTC
cdr3_aa: CASSLSTPGGQYF
d_call: TRBD2
clone_size: .
j_call: TRBJ2-7
v_call: TRBV7-2

cdr3_nt: TGTGCCAGCAGCCTGCTCGGGTCCACTGAAGCTTTCTTT
cdr3_aa: CASSLLGSTEAFF
d_call: .
clone_size: few
j_call: TRBJ1-1
v_call: TRBV5-4

cdr3_nt: TGCGCCAGCAGCCAGGATCCGGACTCTGGGGCCAACGTCCTGACTTTC
cdr3_aa: CASSQDPDSGANVLTF
d_call: .
clone_size: few
j_call: TRBJ2-6
v_call: TRBV4-3

cdr3_nt: TGTGCCAGCAGCGCCGGGACAGGATCCTACGAGCAGTACTTC
cdr3_aa: CASSAGTGSYEQYF
d_call: TRBD1
clone_size: many
j_call: TRBJ2-7
v_call: TRBV7-6

cdr3_nt: TGTGCCAGCAGTTTATCACCAGGGCTGAACACTGAAGCTTTCTTT
cdr3_aa: CASSLSPGLNTEAFF
d_call: .
clone_size: many
j_call: TRBJ1-1
v_call: TRBV27

cdr3_nt: TGTGCCAGCAGCTCAGGACTAGCGGGCCACCAAGAGACCCAGTACTTC
cdr3_aa: CASSSGLAGHQETQYF
d_call: TRBD2
clone_size: .
j_call: TRBJ2-5
v_call: TRBV7-2

cdr3_nt: TGTGCCAGCAGTGAAGGAGGTGTAGGACACCTCACCGGGGAGCTGTTTTTT
cdr3_aa: CASSEGGVGHLTGELFF
d_call: .
clone_size: few
j_call: TRBJ2-2
v_call: TRBV6-4

cdr3_nt: TGTGCCACACGCGGCAGGGCCAGCTACGAGCAGTACTTC
cdr3_aa: CATRGRASYEQYF
d_call: .
clone_size: .
j_call: TRBJ2-7
v_call: TRBV27

cdr3_nt: TGTGCCAGTAGTATGTGGCCAGCTGGGGAGCTGTTTTTT
cdr3_aa: CASSMWPAGELFF
d_call: .
clone_size: few
j_call: TRBJ2-2
v_call: TRBV19

cdr3_nt: TGTGCCAGCAGCTTTACAGCGGGAGGAGGAGCGGTTTACAATGAGCAGTTCTTC
cdr3_aa: CASSFTAGGGAVYNEQFF
d_call: TRBD2
clone_size: .
j_call: TRBJ2-1
v_call: TRBV7-2

cdr3_nt: TGTGCCAGCAGTCCTTCGACAGGGCTCGACGAGCAGTACTTC
cdr3_aa: CASSPSTGLDEQYF
d_call: TRBD1
clone_size: .
j_call: TRBJ2-7
v_call: TRBV6-2/TRBV6-3

cdr3_nt: TGTGCCAGCAGCGTAGCGAGGGGCACTGAAGCTTTCTTT
cdr3_aa: CASSVARGTEAFF
d_call: .
clone_size: few
j_call: TRBJ1-1
v_call: TRBV9

cdr3_nt: TGTGCCAGCAGCTTCTCTAGCGGGGAGAGGGAGCTGTTTTTT
cdr3_aa: CASSFSSGERELFF
d_call: TRBD2
clone_size: many
j_call: TRBJ2-2
v_call: TRBV7-8

cdr3_nt: TGTGCCAGCAGCTTAATCCGGGAGCCTGCTGAAGCTTTCTTT
cdr3_aa: CASSLIREPAEAFF
d_call: .
clone_size: few
j_call: TRBJ1-1
v_call: TRBV7-6

cdr3_nt: TGTGCCAGCAGCCTCAGCGGGAGAAGTCCAGATACGCAGTATTTT
cdr3_aa: CASSLSGRSPDTQYF
d_call: TRBD2
clone_size: .
j_call: TRBJ2-3
v_call: TRBV7-3

cdr3_nt: TGTGCCAGCAGCCCTGGGGGACTCCAGTTCTTC
cdr3_aa: CASSPGGLQFF
d_call: .
clone_size: .
j_call: TRBJ2-1
v_call: TRBV14

cdr3_nt: TGTGCCAGCAGTTTAGGAGCGGGAGAGGTACGCGACGAGCAGTACTTC
cdr3_aa: CASSLGAGEVRDEQYF
d_call: TRBD2
clone_size: few
j_call: TRBJ2-7
v_call: TRBV12-3/TRBV12-4

cdr3_nt: TGTGCCAGCAGCACCCTTACTAGCGGCGAGCAGTACTTC
cdr3_aa: CASSTLTSGEQYF
d_call: TRBD2
clone_size: .
j_call: TRBJ2-7
v_call: TRBV28

cdr3_nt: TGTGCCAGCAGTTGGAGGGGGGGCGGTGGAGATACGCAGTATTTT
cdr3_aa: CASSWRGGGGDTQYF
d_call: .
clone_size: medium-sized
j_call: TRBJ2-3
v_call: TRBV6-2/TRBV6-3

cdr3_nt: TGTGCCAGCATAGGTCCCCGAAACACCGGGGAGCTGTTTTTT
cdr3_aa: CASIGPRNTGELFF
d_call: .
clone_size: .
j_call: TRBJ2-2
v_call: TRBV27

cdr3_nt: TGCAGCGTTGAAGATAGGATAGCGGGAGGGCCACTGGGGTTCTTC
cdr3_aa: CSVEDRIAGGPLGFF
d_call: TRBD2
clone_size: few
j_call: TRBJ2-1
v_call: TRBV29-1

cdr3_nt: TGTGCCAGCAGTTGGATAGGGATAGATGGCTACACCTTC
cdr3_aa: CASSWIGIDGYTF
d_call: .
clone_size: few
j_call: TRBJ1-2
v_call: TRBV6-2/TRBV6-3

cdr3_nt: TGTGCCAGCAGCCCGAGTCGGCAAGGAGAGACCCAGTACTTC
cdr3_aa: CASSPSRQGETQYF
d_call: .
clone_size: .
j_call: TRBJ2-5
v_call: TRBV7-9

cdr3_nt: TGTGCCAGCAGCTGGGTGACAGGGGGCAATCAGCCCCAGCATTTT
cdr3_aa: CASSWVTGGNQPQHF
d_call: TRBD1
clone_size: many
j_call: TRBJ1-5
v_call: TRBV7-8

cdr3_nt: TGTGCCAGCAACCTGTGGGGACTAGCGGGAGCGTCTTACGAGCAGTACTTC
cdr3_aa: CASNLWGLAGASYEQYF
d_call: TRBD2
clone_size: .
j_call: TRBJ2-7
v_call: TRBV11-2

cdr3_nt: TGTGCCAGCAGTTTGGGTGGGGACAGCGATACGCAGTATTTT
cdr3_aa: CASSLGGDSDTQYF
d_call: TRBD1
clone_size: few
j_call: TRBJ2-3
v_call: TRBV28

cdr3_nt: TGTGCCAGCAGCGGGGGGTCTTACGAGCAGTACTTC
cdr3_aa: CASSGGSYEQYF
d_call: .
clone_size: medium-sized
j_call: TRBJ2-7
v_call: TRBV7-2

cdr3_nt: TGCGCCAGCAGTGAGTCTAGGGGTTATGGCTACACCTTC
cdr3_aa: CASSESRGYGYTF
d_call: .
clone_size: .
j_call: TRBJ1-2
v_call: TRBV10-1

cdr3_nt: TGTGCCAGCAGCTTTAAAGTCCGGCTGAGGGCCTCGAGCAACGATACGCAGTATTTT
cdr3_aa: CASSFKVRLRASSNDTQYF
d_call: .
clone_size: few
j_call: TRBJ2-3
v_call: TRBV7-8

cdr3_nt: TGTGCCAGCAGTTACTCACTAGCCCGAACCGGGGAGCTGTTTTTT
cdr3_aa: CASSYSLARTGELFF
d_call: .
clone_size: few
j_call: TRBJ2-2
v_call: TRBV6-2/TRBV6-3

cdr3_nt: TGTGCCAGCAGCATTTACGCGGGAGGTCCGTCTAATGAGCAGTTCTTC
cdr3_aa: CASSIYAGGPSNEQFF
d_call: TRBD2
clone_size: .
j_call: TRBJ2-1
v_call: TRBV7-2

cdr3_nt: TGTGCCATCAGTGAGTCGGAATTCAATGAAAAACTGTTTTTT
cdr3_aa: CAISESEFNEKLFF
d_call: .
clone_size: .
j_call: TRBJ1-4
v_call: TRBV10-3

cdr3_nt: TGTGCCAGCAGTTCCGTATATACGCAGTATTTT
cdr3_aa: CASSSVYTQYF
d_call: .
clone_size: .
j_call: TRBJ2-3
v_call: TRBV6-2/TRBV6-3

cdr3_nt: TGTGCCAGCAGCTTAGGCCCGAGGGGGGAGACCCAGTACTTC
cdr3_aa: CASSLGPRGETQYF
d_call: .
clone_size: .
j_call: TRBJ2-5
v_call: TRBV7-6

cdr3_nt: TGCAGCGTTGAAGGGGTACGGACCCCCTACAATGAGCAGTTCTTC
cdr3_aa: CSVEGVRTPYNEQFF
d_call: .
clone_size: .
j_call: TRBJ2-1
v_call: TRBV29-1

cdr3_nt: TGCGCCAGCAGCCAAGTACAGGGCCTAGGGAACACCGGGGAGCTGTTTTTT
cdr3_aa: CASSQVQGLGNTGELFF
d_call: .
clone_size: few
j_call: TRBJ2-2
v_call: TRBV4-1

cdr3_nt: TGTGCCAGCAGCTTAGATCTTCTCGGGAGGGGCACAGATACGCAGTATTTT
cdr3_aa: CASSLDLLGRGTDTQYF
d_call: TRBD2
clone_size: .
j_call: TRBJ2-3
v_call: TRBV11-2

cdr3_nt: TGTGCCAGCAGCTTAGGTCCCTTGGACACTGAAGCTTTCTTT
cdr3_aa: CASSLGPLDTEAFF
d_call: .
clone_size: .
j_call: TRBJ1-1
v_call: TRBV7-9

cdr3_nt: TGCAGCGTTGAAGGCAAGAACACTGAAGCTTTCTTT
cdr3_aa: CSVEGKNTEAFF
d_call: .
clone_size: few
j_call: TRBJ1-1
v_call: TRBV29-1

cdr3_nt: TGTGCCAGCAGCTTCTACGGGAGGAGCACAGATACGCAGTATTTT
cdr3_aa: CASSFYGRSTDTQYF
d_call: TRBD2
clone_size: few
j_call: TRBJ2-3
v_call: TRBV7-9

cdr3_nt: TGTGCCAGCACGGGACAGGGATCTCCGGAGACCCAGTACTTC
cdr3_aa: CASTGQGSPETQYF
d_call: TRBD1
clone_size: few
j_call: TRBJ2-5
v_call: TRBV7-6

cdr3_nt: TGCGCCAGCAGCCAAGGGATAAGGGTAAGATCCTACAATGAGCAGTTCTTC
cdr3_aa: CASSQGIRVRSYNEQFF
d_call: .
clone_size: .
j_call: TRBJ2-1
v_call: TRBV4-3

cdr3_nt: TGTGCCAGCAGTTCGAAGGACATCGGAGAGGAGACCCAGTACTTC
cdr3_aa: CASSSKDIGEETQYF
d_call: .
clone_size: .
j_call: TRBJ2-5
v_call: TRBV12-3/TRBV12-4

cdr3_nt: TGCAGTGCTAGAGCACTCGCACTAGCGGGGATGGGAGAGACCCAGTACTTC
cdr3_aa: CSARALALAGMGETQYF
d_call: TRBD2
clone_size: few
j_call: TRBJ2-5
v_call: TRBV20-1

cdr3_nt: TGTGCCAGCAGCGACGAACGTAGGACTAGCGAGGATACGCAGTATTTT
cdr3_aa: CASSDERRTSEDTQYF
d_call: TRBD2
clone_size: .
j_call: TRBJ2-3
v_call: TRBV7-2

cdr3_nt: TGTGCCAGCAGTTACTCTCCCTCAACTAACTATGGCTACACCTTC
cdr3_aa: CASSYSPSTNYGYTF
d_call: .
clone_size: few
j_call: TRBJ1-2
v_call: TRBV6-8

cdr3_nt: TGTGCCAGCACCCTTGAAGGGGTACTACGCTCGGGCACAGATACGCAGTATTTT
cdr3_aa: CASTLEGVLRSGTDTQYF
d_call: .
clone_size: few
j_call: TRBJ2-3
v_call: TRBV7-2

cdr3_nt: TGTGCCAGTAGTCAACCCGGGAAGGCACGCTACGAGCAGTACTTC
cdr3_aa: CASSQPGKARYEQYF
d_call: .
clone_size: .
j_call: TRBJ2-7
v_call: TRBV19

cdr3_nt: TGTGCCAGCAGCCGCTCTGGGACTAGCACTAGCACAGATACGCAGTATTTT
cdr3_aa: CASSRSGTSTSTDTQYF
d_call: TRBD2
clone_size: many
j_call: TRBJ2-3
v_call: TRBV7-2

cdr3_nt: TGTGCCAGCAGCTTGGGGAATTACAACACTGAAGCTTTCTTT
cdr3_aa: CASSLGNYNTEAFF
d_call: .
clone_size: .
j_call: TRBJ1-1
v_call: TRBV7-2

cdr3_nt: TGTGCCAGCAGTCAACCGGGACAGACAATAGACAATGAGCAGTTCTTC
cdr3_aa: CASSQPGQTIDNEQFF
d_call: TRBD1
clone_size: few
j_call: TRBJ2-1
v_call: TRBV2

cdr3_nt: TGCAGCGTTGCGGGACAGGGGGGACGAGATGAGCAGTTCTTC
cdr3_aa: CSVAGQGGRDEQFF
d_call: TRBD1
clone_size: .
j_call: TRBJ2-1
v_call: TRBV29-1

cdr3_nt: TGTGCCACCGAGGACGATTACACCGATACGCAGTATTTT
cdr3_aa: CATEDDYTDTQYF
d_call: .
clone_size: .
j_call: TRBJ2-3
v_call: TRBV3-1

cdr3_nt: TGTGCCAGCAGCTTAGAGGGGAGTACTGAAGCTTTCTTT
cdr3_aa: CASSLEGSTEAFF
d_call: .
clone_size: .
j_call: TRBJ1-1
v_call: TRBV7-3